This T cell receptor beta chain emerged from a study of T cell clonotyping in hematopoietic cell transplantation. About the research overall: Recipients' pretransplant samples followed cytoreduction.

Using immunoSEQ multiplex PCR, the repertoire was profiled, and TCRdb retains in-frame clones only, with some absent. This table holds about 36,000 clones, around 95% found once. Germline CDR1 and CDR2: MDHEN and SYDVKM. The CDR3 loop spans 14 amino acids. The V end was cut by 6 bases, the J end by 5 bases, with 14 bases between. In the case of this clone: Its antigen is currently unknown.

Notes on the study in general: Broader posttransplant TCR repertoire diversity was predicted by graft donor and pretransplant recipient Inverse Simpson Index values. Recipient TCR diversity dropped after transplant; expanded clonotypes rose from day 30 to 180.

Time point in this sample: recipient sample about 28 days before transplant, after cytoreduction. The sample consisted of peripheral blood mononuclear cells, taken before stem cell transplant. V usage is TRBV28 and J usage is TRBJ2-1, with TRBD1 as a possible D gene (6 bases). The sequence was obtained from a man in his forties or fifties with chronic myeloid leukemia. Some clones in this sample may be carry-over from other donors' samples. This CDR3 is CASRWQGRNNEQFF. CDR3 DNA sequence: TGTGCCAGCAGGTGGCAGGGGCGCAACAATGAGCAGTTCTTC.